Below, 12 T cell receptor beta chains from the same sample are listed, as sequenced in a study of response to subunit inactivated influenza vaccine (dated by TCRdb to 2017 to 2018). The library was prepared using RT-PCR. Reads for this sample came from an Illumina HiSeq 2500. The raw public data were reprocessed by TCRdb itself: fastp quality trimming at Q25, MiXCR clonotype calling, in-frame beta chains only. Each entry is one CDR3 protein sequence, shown with its most common DNA and genes. Within this sample are about half a million distinct CDR3 sequences, with 6% to 9% of them counted one time only. 10% to 15% of the sample is held by the ten biggest clonotypes. Sequencing was performed on PBMCs from blood, taken 23 months after vaccination. All receptors come from a man between 50 and 69 years old who received an inactivated influenza vaccine. Donor details come from another sample of the same person, matched by shared clones.

This clonotype came up many times. The chain employs TRBV4-2 and TRBJ1-5; perhaps TRBD1 as D (5 bases). This CDR3 contains 18 residues. Between the trimmed V and J ends, which lost 0 bases and 2 bases, there was a span of 17 bases. From germline, CDR1 is LGHNA and CDR2 YNFKEQ. DNA for the CDR3: TGTGCCAGCAGCCAAGATGACGCAGGGAATCGAGGCAATCAGCCCCAGCATTTT. Protein product: CASSQDDAGNRGNQPQHF.

This chain uses TRBV19 with TRBJ2-1; D remains unclear. The CDR3 has 13 amino acids. Germline CDR1 is LNHDA and CDR2 is SQIVND (reference sequence). The V and J ends lost 6 bases and 2 bases respectively, with 8 bases between them. The CDR3 sequence is CASSSPTYNEQFF. DNA for the CDR3: TGTGCCAGTAGCAGCCCAACCTACAATGAGCAGTTCTTC.

This clonotype was found a few times. The J gene is TRBJ2-7, the V gene TRBV5-1; D possibly corresponds to TRBD2 (5 bases). V gave up 1 base and J gave up 3 bases, with 8 bases separating them. From germline, CDR1 is SGHRS and CDR2 YFSETQ. The CDR3 has 13 residues. CDR3 protein: CASSLFGDYEQYF. The CDR3 DNA reads as TGCGCCAGCAGCTTGTTCGGGGACTACGAGCAGTACTTC.

CDR3 region: CASSLVGTGRNHSPLHF. DNA for the CDR3: TGCGCCAGCAGCCTCGTCGGGACAGGGCGCAACCATTCACCCCTCCACTTT. The chain employs TRBV5-1 and TRBJ1-6; 9 bases match TRBD1. CDR3 length: 17 amino acids. The germline CDR1 and CDR2 sequences are SGHRS and YFSETQ. V was clipped by 4 bases and J by 8 bases; unmatched bases: 13.

This clonotype was recorded at least ten times. This chain uses TRBV20-1 with TRBJ1-1; D remains ambiguous. Trimming left V 6 bases short and J 1 base short, with 12 bases between. Germline CDR1 reads DFQATT; CDR2 reads SNEGSKA (reference sequence). The CDR3 loop spans 13 amino acids. CDR3 sequence (DNA): TGCAGTGCCCAACCGATGGGGAACACTGAAGCTTTCTTT. This codes for CSAQPMGNTEAFF.

The V call is TRBV7-9, the J call TRBJ2-3, with 8 nucleotides matching TRBD2. The junction had 18 bases not matched to a gene; V was cut back by 9 bases and J by 4 bases. Germline CDR1 reads SEHNR; CDR2 reads FQNEAQ (reference sequence). This CDR3 has 17 amino acids. DNA of the CDR3: TGTGCCAGTCTATTCGGTGGCGGGAGGCTCCTGGCAGATACGCAGTATTTT. Protein sequence: CASLFGGGRLLADTQYF.

This clonotype showed up just a few times. This chain joins TRBV18 and TRBJ1-5; 7 bases are shared with TRBD1. The germline CDR1 and CDR2 sequences are KGHSH and LQKENI. Unmatched junction bases numbered 13, after V lost 2 bases and J lost 6 bases. This CDR3 spans 17 amino acids. The DNA of the CDR3 is TGTGCCAGCTCACCAAACAGGGGTGGCCTAGGTGCTCAGCCCCAGCATTTT. It specifies CASSPNRGGLGAQPQHF.

V usage is TRBV20-1 and J usage is TRBJ1-6; D ambiguous. CDR3 length: 15 residues. Deletions cut 2 bases from V and 5 bases from J, with 13 bases between. Germline V gives CDR1 DFQATT, CDR2 SNEGSKA (reference sequence). The CDR3, as DNA: TGCAGTGCTAGACCGGCGGACTGGGATAATTCACCCCTCCACTTT. Protein sequence: CSARPADWDNSPLHF.

This clonotype was found a few times. The chain employs TRBV20-1 and TRBJ2-7; 7 nucleotides line up with TRBD1. This CDR3 contains 12 residues. Germline CDR1 DFQATT, CDR2 SNEGSKA (reference sequence). J gave up 6 bases and V 4 bases, and 6 bases lay outside the gene matches. The CDR3 loop is CSAKGAWSEQYF. CDR3 DNA: TGCAGTGCTAAGGGGGCCTGGAGCGAGCAGTACTTC.

This clonotype was seen at least ten times. This chain links TRBV6-2 or TRBV6-3 with TRBJ2-7, with TRBD1 as a possible D gene (5 bases). Germline CDR1 is MNHEY and CDR2 is SVGEGT. The CDR3 spans 13 residues. With 6 bases removed from V and 0 bases from J, the gap between germline ends came to 9 bases. The CDR3 loop is CASSGQNSYEQYF. The CDR3 DNA sequence: TGTGCCAGCAGCGGACAAAACTCCTACGAGCAGTACTTC.

The chain links TRBV29-1 to TRBJ1-2; 12 bases fit TRBD1. The CDR3 spans 13 residues. With 4 bases clipped from V and 4 bases from J, the junction kept 1 base outside the gene matches. Per germline, CDR1 SQVTM and CDR2 ANQGSEA. The CDR3 protein is CSVVGQGAYGYTF. The DNA for the CDR3 is TGCAGCGTTGTGGGACAGGGGGCCTATGGCTACACCTTC. Based on the CDR3 plus reference TRBV29-1 and TRBJ1-2, the full variable domain is SAVISQKPSRDICQRGTSLTIQCQVDSQVTMMFWYRQQPGQSLTLIATANQGSEATYESGFVIDKFPISRPNLTFSTLTVSNMSPEDSSIYLCSVVGQGAYGYTFGSGTRLTVV.

The chain uses TRBV7-2 and TRBJ1-1; D is unclear. V lost 3 bases and J lost 5, with 10 bases in between. The CDR3 contains 13 residues. The germline gives CDR1 SGHTA, CDR2 FQGNSA. This CDR3 reads CASSLRERTEAFF. DNA of the CDR3: TGTGCCAGCAGCTTGAGGGAACGGACTGAAGCTTTCTTT.